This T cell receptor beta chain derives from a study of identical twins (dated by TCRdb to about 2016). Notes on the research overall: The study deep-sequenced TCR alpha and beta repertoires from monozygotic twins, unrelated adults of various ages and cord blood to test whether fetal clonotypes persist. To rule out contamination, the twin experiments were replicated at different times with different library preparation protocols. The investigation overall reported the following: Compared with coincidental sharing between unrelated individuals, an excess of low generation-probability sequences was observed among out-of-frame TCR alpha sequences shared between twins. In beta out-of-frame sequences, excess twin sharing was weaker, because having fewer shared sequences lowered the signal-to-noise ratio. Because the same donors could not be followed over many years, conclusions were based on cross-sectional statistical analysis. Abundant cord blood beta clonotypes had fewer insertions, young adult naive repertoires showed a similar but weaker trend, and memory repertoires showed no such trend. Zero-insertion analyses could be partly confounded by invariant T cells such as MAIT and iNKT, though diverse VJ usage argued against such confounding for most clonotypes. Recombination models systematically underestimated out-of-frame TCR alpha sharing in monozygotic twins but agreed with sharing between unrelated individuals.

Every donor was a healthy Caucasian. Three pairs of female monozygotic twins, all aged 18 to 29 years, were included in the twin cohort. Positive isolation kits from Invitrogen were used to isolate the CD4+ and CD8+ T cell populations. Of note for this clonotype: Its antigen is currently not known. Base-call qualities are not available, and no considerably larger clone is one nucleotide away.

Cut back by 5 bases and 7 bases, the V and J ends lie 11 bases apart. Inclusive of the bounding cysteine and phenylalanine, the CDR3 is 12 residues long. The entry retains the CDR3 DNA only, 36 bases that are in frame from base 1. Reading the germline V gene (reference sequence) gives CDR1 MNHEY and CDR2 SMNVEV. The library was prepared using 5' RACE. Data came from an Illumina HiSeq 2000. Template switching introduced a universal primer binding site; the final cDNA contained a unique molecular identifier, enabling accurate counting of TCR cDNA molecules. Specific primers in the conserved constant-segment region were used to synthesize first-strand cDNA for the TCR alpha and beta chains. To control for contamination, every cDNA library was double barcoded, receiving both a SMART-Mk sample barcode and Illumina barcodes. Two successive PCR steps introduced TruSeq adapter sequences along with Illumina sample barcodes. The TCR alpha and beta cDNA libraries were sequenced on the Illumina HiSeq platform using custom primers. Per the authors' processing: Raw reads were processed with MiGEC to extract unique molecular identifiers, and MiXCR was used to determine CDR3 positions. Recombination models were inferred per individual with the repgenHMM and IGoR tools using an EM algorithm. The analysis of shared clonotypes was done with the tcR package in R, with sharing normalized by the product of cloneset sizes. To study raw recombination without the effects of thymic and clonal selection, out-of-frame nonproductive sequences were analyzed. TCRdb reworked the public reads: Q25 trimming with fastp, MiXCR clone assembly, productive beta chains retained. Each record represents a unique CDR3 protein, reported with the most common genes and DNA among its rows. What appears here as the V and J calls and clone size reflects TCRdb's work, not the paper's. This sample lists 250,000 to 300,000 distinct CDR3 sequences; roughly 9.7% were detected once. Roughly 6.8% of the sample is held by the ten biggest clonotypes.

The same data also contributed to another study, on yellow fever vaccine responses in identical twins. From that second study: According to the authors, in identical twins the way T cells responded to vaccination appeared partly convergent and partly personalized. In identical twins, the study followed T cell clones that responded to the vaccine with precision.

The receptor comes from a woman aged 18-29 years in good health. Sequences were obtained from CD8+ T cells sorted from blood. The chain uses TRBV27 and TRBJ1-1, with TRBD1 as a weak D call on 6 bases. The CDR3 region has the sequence CASSGMTGEAFF. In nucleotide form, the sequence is TGTGCCAGCAGTGGCATGACAGGTGAAGCTTTCTTT.